Listed here are 8 T cell receptor beta chains from one sample, sequenced in a study of beta chain features in type 1 diabetes. Antigen specificity for these receptors is unknown. As every portion of the isolated RNA was reverse transcribed, the sequencing read expressed TCRB transcripts. The table came from immunoSEQ multiplex PCR; TCRdb's copy has only in-frame clones and leaves some out. The sample consists of approximately 150,000 clones, about an eighth of them appearing once. Study results and caveats: Shorter TCRB CDR3s, moderately but significantly so, were found in Type 1 diabetes patients in all four CD4+ subsets.

The specimen sequenced was central memory CD4+ T cells from blood. The receptors here all came from a man between 18 and 35 years old with type 1 diabetes.

A few counts support this clone. The genes are TRBV29-1 and TRBJ2-3, with a possible D match to TRBD2 (6 bases). The CDR3 sequence is 13 residues long. Trimming removed 4 bases at V and 1 base at J, with 9 bases between. Germline V lookup: CDR1 SQVTM, CDR2 ANQGSEA. The CDR3 reads CSVGGVGTDTQYF. In DNA form, the CDR3 reads TGCAGCGTTGGGGGGGTCGGCACAGATACGCAGTATTTT.

This clone was seen more than once but under ten times. This chain uses TRBV14 with TRBJ2-5, with D perhaps given as TRBD1 or TRBD2 (5 bases each). Germline V gene sequence: CDR1 SGHDN, CDR2 FVKESK. This CDR3 region has 14 residues. V was pared by 4 bases and J by 2 bases, with 11 bases between. The CDR3 DNA sequence: TGTGCCAGCAGCCCTATGGGGGTACAAGAGACCCAGTACTTC. Translating it yields CASSPMGVQETQYF.

This chain connects TRBV5-1 to TRBJ1-2, with D perhaps matching TRBD1 (5 bases). CDR3 length: 14 residues. Germline V lookup: CDR1 SGHRS, CDR2 YFSETQ. Trimming pared 4 bases from V and 6 bases from J, leaving 16 bases between. The CDR3 region is CASSPAGDRDGYTF. The CDR3 DNA is TGCGCCAGCAGCCCGGCGGGGGACCGGGATGGCTACACCTTC.

The chain couples TRBV2 to TRBJ2-1; no reliable D call. The CDR3 extends over 14 amino acids. Germline V gene sequence: CDR1 SNHLY, CDR2 FYNNEI. V lost 6 bases, J lost 3 bases, and 12 bases lay in between. The CDR3 loop reads CASSENGIYNEQFF. Written as DNA, the CDR3 is TGTGCCAGCAGCGAAAACGGAATCTACAATGAGCAGTTCTTC. The variable domain in full, with the rest retrieved from reference TRBV2 and TRBJ2-1, is EPEVTQTPSHQVTQMGQEVILRCVPISNHLYFYWYRQILGQKVEFLVSFYNNEISEKSEIFDDQFSVERPDGSNFTLKIRSTKLEDSAMYFCASSENGIYNEQFFGPGTRLTVL.

The V and J genes are TRBV7-6 and TRBJ1-4, with D tentatively TRBD1 (5 bases). Germline V gene data show CDR1 as SGHVS and CDR2 as FNYEAQ. CDR3 length: 13 residues. V was shortened by 3 bases and J by 7 bases, with 9 bases between the two germline ends. In nucleotides, the CDR3 is TGTGCCAGCAGCTTGGGGGAAAGTGAAAAACTGTTTTTT. Translating gives CASSLGESEKLFF.

This clone was observed a few times. The V gene is TRBV10-2, the J gene TRBJ2-7, with 7 positions matching TRBD1. CDR1 WSHSY and CDR2 SAAADI come from the germline V gene. The CDR3 is 14 residues long. The J segment lost 3 bases and the V segment lost 5 bases, leaving 7 bases of the junction unmatched. The CDR3, as DNA: TGCGCCAGCAGTCATGGGACAGTTAACTACGAGCAGTACTTC. Amino acids: CASSHGTVNYEQYF.

The rearrangement joins TRBV27 to TRBJ2-2, with D possibly TRBD2 on 5 matching bases. This CDR3 has 15 amino acids. Deletions cut 2 bases from V and 0 bases from J, with 7 bases between. The germline gives CDR1 MNHEY, CDR2 SMNVEV (reference sequence). CDR3 bases: TGTGCCAGCAGTTTAGGGAGCACGAACACCGGGGAGCTGTTTTTT. Protein: CASSLGSTNTGELFF.

The chain combines TRBV7-2 with TRBJ1-1, with D perhaps TRBD1 (5 bases). V gave up 5 bases and J gave up 2 bases, with 18 bases separating them. The CDR3 consists of 16 residues. CDR1 and CDR2 from the germline V gene are SGHTA and FQGNSA. The CDR3 spells CASSPRGGQTNTEAFF. CDR3 DNA sequence: TGTGCCAGCAGCCCCCGGGGCGGACAAACTAACACTGAAGCTTTCTTT. The full variable domain, in which reference TRBV7-2 and TRBJ1-1 provide the parts outside the CDR3, is GAGVSQSPSNKVTEKGKDVELRCDPISGHTALYWYRQSLGQGLEFLIYFQGNSAPDKSGLPSDRFSAERTGGSVSTLTIQRTQQEDSAVYLCASSPRGGQTNTEAFFGQGTRLTVV.